This record covers a single T cell receptor (beta chain). V shed 7 bases and J shed 1 base, with 16 bases lying between them. This CDR3 spans 16 amino acids. Germline V gives CDR1 SEHNR, CDR2 FQNEAQ (reference sequence). The entry originates in a study of patients and donors after allogeneic stem cell transplantation. TCRdb ran MiXCR on the RT-PCR reads and lists one entry per CDR3 protein. The data show more than 850,000 distinct CDR3 sequences, with about 20% seen just once and 5% to 6.5% held by the top ten. The sequence came from a human donor who was either an allogeneic HSCT recipient or a stem cell or donor lymphocyte infusion donor (not recorded which). It is not recorded whose cells these are; they may come from a transplant donor. The specimen sequenced was blood, either unsorted or a sorted T cell fraction (not recorded which). This rearrangement joins TRBV7-9 to TRBJ2-2, with D perhaps TRBD2 (6 bases). The CDR3 DNA is TGTGCCAGCACTCGAACCTGGCGGGAGAACACCGGGGAGCTGTTTTTT. Translation: CASTRTWRENTGELFF. Drawing the rest from reference TRBV7-9 and TRBJ2-2, the complete variable domain is DTGVSQNPRHKITKRGQNVTFRCDPISEHNRLYWYRQTLGQGPEFLTYFQNEAQLEKSRLLSDRFSAERPKGSFSTLEIQRTEQGDSAMYLCASTRTWRENTGELFFGEGSRLTVL.